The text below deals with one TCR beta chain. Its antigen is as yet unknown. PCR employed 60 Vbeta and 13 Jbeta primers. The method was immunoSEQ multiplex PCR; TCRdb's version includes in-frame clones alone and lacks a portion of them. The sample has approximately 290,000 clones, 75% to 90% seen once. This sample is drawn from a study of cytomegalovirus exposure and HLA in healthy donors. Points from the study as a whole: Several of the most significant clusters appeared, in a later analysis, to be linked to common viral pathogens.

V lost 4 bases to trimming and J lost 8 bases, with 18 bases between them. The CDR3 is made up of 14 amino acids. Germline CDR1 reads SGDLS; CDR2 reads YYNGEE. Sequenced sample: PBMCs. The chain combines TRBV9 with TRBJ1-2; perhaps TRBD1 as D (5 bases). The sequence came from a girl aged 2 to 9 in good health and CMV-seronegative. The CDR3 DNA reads TGTGCCAGCAGCCCGGTGACAGTCCTTCGGGGCTACACCTTC. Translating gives CASSPVTVLRGYTF.